Listed here are 26 T cell receptor beta chains from one sample, sequenced in a study of tumor-infiltrating lymphocytes in localized non-small cell lung cancer. TCRdb's table, derived via immunoSEQ multiplex PCR, lists solely in-frame clones and lacks some. The repertoire holds about 16,000 clones, with around 70% as singletons. The sequenced sample consisted of lung tumor tissue. Receptor source: a human donor with non-small cell lung cancer.

This clone is medium-sized (0.01 to 0.1%) by share. Additional DNA sequences in this sample encode the identical CDR3. The genes are TRBV2 and TRBJ2-5; D may correspond to TRBD1 or TRBD2 (5 bases each). The V end was cut by 6 bases, the J end by 4 bases, with 12 bases between. This CDR3 contains 13 residues. Germline values: CDR1 SNHLY, CDR2 FYNNEI. CDR3 sequence (DNA): TGTGCCAGCAGCCGGGACGGAAGAGAGACCCAGTACTTC. Its protein product is CASSRDGRETQYF.

The chain is built from TRBV30 and TRBJ2-5; possibly TRBD1 for D (6 bases). Deletions cut 0 bases from V and 1 base from J, with 12 bases between. The CDR3 extends over 15 amino acids. Germline-derived CDR1 and CDR2 are GTSNPN and SVGIG (reference sequence). CDR3 in amino acids: CAWSVQTGPQETQYF. The CDR3 coding sequence is TGTGCCTGGAGTGTACAGACAGGCCCCCAAGAGACCCAGTACTTC.

The J gene is TRBJ2-7, the V gene TRBV5-1; TRBD2 matches at 11 bases. This CDR3 has 16 amino acids. V trimming: 1 base; J trimming: 7 bases; junction bases outside the gene matches: 10. Germline V gene data show CDR1 as SGHRS and CDR2 as YFSETQ. Here the CDR3 reads CASSLTSGGPGGEQYF. The CDR3 nucleotides are TGCGCCAGCAGCTTGACTAGCGGGGGACCCGGCGGGGAGCAGTACTTC.

In its sample, this clone was seen a few times. The chain links TRBV4-2 to TRBJ2-1; D is possibly TRBD1 (6 bases). CDR3 length: 13 amino acids. With 0 bases removed from V and 9 bases from J, the gap between germline ends came to 9 bases. Germline assignment: CDR1 LGHNA and CDR2 YNFKEQ. The CDR3 region is CASSQDRGSEQFF. The CDR3, as DNA: TGTGCCAGCAGCCAAGATAGGGGGAGTGAGCAGTTCTTC.

This chain joins TRBV9 and TRBJ2-1, with 8 bases matching TRBD2. CDR3 length: 15 residues. Germline V gene sequence: CDR1 SGDLS, CDR2 YYNGEE. V dropped 0 bases and J dropped 8; count of bases not matched to a gene: 7. CDR3: CASSVEWREEDEQFF. CDR3 nucleotides: TGTGCCAGCAGCGTAGAATGGCGGGAGGAAGATGAGCAGTTCTTC. Complete variable domain (other parts from reference TRBV9 and TRBJ2-1): DSGVTQTPKHLITATGQRVTLRCSPRSGDLSVYWYQQSLDQGLQFLIQYYNGEERAKGNILERFSAQQFPDLHSELNLSSLELGDSALYFCASSVEWREEDEQFFGPGTRLTVL.

The chain is built from TRBV5-1 and TRBJ2-7; 7 bases fit TRBD2. The CDR3 is 14 residues long. With V trimmed by 6 bases and J by 2 bases, 8 bases remained unmatched. Per germline, CDR1 SGHRS and CDR2 YFSETQ. CDR3 in amino acids: CASTNTRGAYEQYF. CDR3 in DNA: TGCGCCAGCACCAATACCCGGGGGGCCTACGAGCAGTACTTC.

V gene TRBV18 combines with J gene TRBJ2-4, with TRBD2 matching 12 bases. Germline lookup yields CDR1 KGHSH and CDR2 LQKENI. The CDR3 totals 15 residues. Trimming took 6 bases from V and 6 from J; bases not matched to a gene: 6. In nucleotides, the CDR3 is TGTGCCAGCTCCCTCCTAGCGGGAGGGACAAACATTCAGTACTTC. It is translated as CASSLLAGGTNIQYF.

The CDR3 DNA sequence: TGTGCCAGCAGCTTAGGAACAGATACGCAGTATTTT. It translates to CASSLGTDTQYF. The chain recombines TRBV7-9 with TRBJ2-3; D gene ambiguous. The V gene's germline CDR1 is SEHNR and CDR2 FQNEAQ (reference sequence). The CDR3 contains 12 residues. V was shortened by 1 base and J by 3 bases, with 2 bases between the two germline ends.

This clone was seen more than once but under ten times. The V call is TRBV11-2, the J call TRBJ1-2; D gene unclear. The CDR3 is made up of 15 amino acids. CDR1 is SGHAT and CDR2 is FQNNGV in the germline V gene. V was clipped by 1 base and J by 3 bases, with 12 bases between them. The CDR3 DNA sequence: TGTGCCAGCAGCTTAGCAGGACGGATTCACTATGGCTACACCTTC. Translation gives CASSLAGRIHYGYTF. The full variable domain, its missing parts supplied by reference TRBV11-2 and TRBJ1-2, is EAGVAQSPRYKIIEKRQSVAFWCNPISGHATLYWYQQILGQGPKLLIQFQNNGVVDDSQLPKDRFSAERLKGVDSTLKIQPAKLEDSAVYLCASSLAGRIHYGYTFGSGTRLTVV.

The chain combines TRBV5-1 with TRBJ2-3; D is possibly TRBD2 (5 bases). The germline V and J ends were trimmed by 0 bases and 3 bases, with 11 bases remaining between them. From germline, CDR1 is SGHRS and CDR2 YFSETQ. This CDR3 comprises 15 residues. DNA of the CDR3: TGCGCCAGCAGCTTGGCCGGAGGTTTTACAGATACGCAGTATTTT. This gives the protein CASSLAGGFTDTQYF.

The chain has TRBV2 and TRBJ2-7; TRBD2 agrees at 9 bases. V was pared by 6 bases and J by 0 bases, with 6 bases of the junction left unmatched. CDR1 is SNHLY, CDR2 FYNNEI, per germline. The CDR3 consists of 15 residues. The DNA for the CDR3 is TGTGCCAGCAGGGGGGGAGCGGGGGGCTCCTACGAGCAGTACTTC. It translates to CASRGGAGGSYEQYF.

The chain carries TRBV30 and TRBJ1-2; D is ambiguous. V dropped 0 bases and J dropped 4 bases, with 9 bases sitting between them. The CDR3 is made up of 13 amino acids. The germline gives CDR1 GTSNPN, CDR2 SVGIG (reference sequence). The CDR3 region is CAWSVEPLYGYTF. The CDR3 nucleotides are TGTGCCTGGAGTGTTGAACCTCTCTATGGCTACACCTTC.

The genes are TRBV23-1 and TRBJ1-5; possible D gene TRBD1, 5 bases. TRBV23-1 is given ORF status, its function remaining uncertain. This CDR3 spans 14 amino acids. Trimming took off 7 bases at V and 0 bases at J, with 10 bases between the two ends. CDR3 coding DNA: TGCGCCAGCAAGGTAGGGGCTAGCAATCAGCCCCAGCATTTT. The encoded protein is CASKVGASNQPQHF.

This chain uses TRBV6-5 with TRBJ2-3, with D possibly being TRBD2 (5 bases). CDR3 length equals 12 residues. The germline V gene has CDR1 MNHEY and CDR2 SVGAGI. The V gene lost 7 bases and the J gene lost 5 bases, with 10 bases spanning the gap. The CDR3 protein is CASKRAGDTQYF. The DNA of the CDR3 is TGTGCCAGCAAAAGGGCGGGAGATACGCAGTATTTT.

The J gene is TRBJ2-5, the V gene TRBV29-1; 10 nucleotides match TRBD2. The CDR3 extends over 16 amino acids. The germline V gene encodes CDR1 SQVTM and CDR2 ANQGSEA. Trimming removed 3 bases from V and 5 bases from J; junction bases left unmatched: 12. DNA of the CDR3: TGCAGCGTTGACAGGTCTAGCGGGAGAGGTCGGGAGACCCAGTACTTC. This codes for CSVDRSSGRGRETQYF.

The J gene is TRBJ1-4, the V gene TRBV19, with no clear D. This CDR3 comprises 15 residues. The ends were cut back, 7 bases at V and 4 bases at J, with 16 bases in the middle. Germline V gene sequence: CDR1 LNHDA, CDR2 SQIVND (reference sequence). DNA for the CDR3: TGTGCCAGTACCTCCTGGGAGGGCTATAATGAAAAACTGTTTTTT. Its translation is CASTSWEGYNEKLFF.

This clone was counted a few times. The chain combines TRBV12-5 with TRBJ2-7, with TRBD1 matching over 9 bases. Germline loops: CDR1 LGHNT, CDR2 FRNRAP. Trimming took 0 bases from V and 5 from J; bases not matched to a gene: 5. The CDR3 length is 15 residues. CDR3 sequence (DNA): TGTGCTAGTGGTTTGGTCTGGACAGGGGTGGACGAGCAGTACTTC. This encodes CASGLVWTGVDEQYF.

The chain joins TRBV13 to TRBJ2-3, with 12 bases lining up with TRBD2. Germline lookup yields CDR1 PRHDT and CDR2 FYEKMQ (reference sequence). The CDR3 spans 17 residues. V trimming: 1 base; J trimming: 3 bases; junction bases outside the gene matches: 5. The CDR3 DNA is TGTGCCAGCAGCTTAGCCGCTCTAGCGGGAGGGACAGATACGCAGTATTTT. Translating gives CASSLAALAGGTDTQYF. The whole variable domain, remainder taken from reference TRBV13 and TRBJ2-3, is AAGVIQSPRHLIKEKRETATLKCYPIPRHDTVYWYQQGPGQDPQFLISFYEKMQSDKGSIPDRFSAQQFSDYHSELNMSSLELGDSALYFCASSLAALAGGTDTQYFGPGTRLTVL.

DNA of the CDR3: TGCAGCGTTGGAGGCAGAGGCGGGGAAAAACTGTTTTTT. This codes for CSVGGRGGEKLFF. V gene TRBV29-1 combines with J gene TRBJ1-4; D is unclear. The CDR3 runs 13 residues. Between the trimmed V and J ends, which lost 4 bases and 8 bases, there was a span of 14 bases. Germline CDR1 reads SQVTM; CDR2 reads ANQGSEA.

The chain has TRBV30 and TRBJ2-5, with TRBD1 as a possible D gene (6 bases). The CDR3 contains 14 residues. The V gene's germline CDR1 is GTSNPN and CDR2 SVGIG (reference sequence). V lost 4 bases to trimming and J lost 5 bases, with 17 bases between them. Written as DNA, the CDR3 is TGTGCCTGGACTAGGACAGTAGATTGGGAGACCCAGTACTTC. It specifies CAWTRTVDWETQYF.

The genes are TRBV12-1 and TRBJ2-5; no DNA check was done on the table's D call, TRBD2. TRBV12-1 is listed as a pseudogene. The CDR3 has 16 residues. The chain's CDR3 is CASSRRLAGGQETQYF. DNA of the CDR3: TGTGCCAGCAGCCGTCGACTAGCGGGGGGCCAAGAGACCCAGTACTTC.

This chain links TRBV5-4 with TRBJ2-3; D unresolved. Trimming pared 0 bases from V and 2 bases from J, leaving 10 bases between. The length of the CDR3 is 15 residues. Germline V lookup: CDR1 SGHNT, CDR2 YYREEE (reference sequence). CDR3: CASSLDYSPTDTQYF. Written as DNA, the CDR3 is TGTGCCAGCAGCTTGGACTACTCCCCCACAGATACGCAGTATTTT. The whole variable domain, remainder taken from reference TRBV5-4 and TRBJ2-3, is ETGVTQSPTHLIKTRGQQVTLRCSSQSGHNTVSWYQQALGQGPQFIFQYYREEENGRGNFPPRFSGLQFPNYSSELNVNALELDDSALYLCASSLDYSPTDTQYFGPGTRLTVL.

The chain couples TRBV5-4 to TRBJ1-1; D is unclear. With 2 bases removed from V and 0 bases from J, the gap between germline ends came to 11 bases. The CDR3 is made up of 15 amino acids. In germline, CDR1 is SGHNT, CDR2 YYREEE (reference sequence). The CDR3 DNA sequence: TGTGCCAGCAGCTTAGGTTCGTCGGTGAACACTGAAGCTTTCTTT. This sequence encodes CASSLGSSVNTEAFF.

The genes are TRBV19 and TRBJ1-5; D perhaps matches TRBD1 (5 bases). Trimming shortened V by 7 bases and J by 7 bases, and 20 bases separated the two germline ends. The CDR3 covers 15 residues. From germline, CDR1 is LNHDA and CDR2 SQIVND (reference sequence). CDR3 region: CASTAMQGKRQPQHF. As DNA, the CDR3 is TGTGCCAGTACCGCGATGCAGGGTAAAAGGCAGCCCCAGCATTTT.

V and J are TRBV6-1 and TRBJ2-7; TRBD2 might be the D (5 bases). The V end was cut by 4 bases, the J end by 6 bases, with 7 bases between. The CDR3 sequence is 11 residues long. Per germline, CDR1 MNHNS and CDR2 SASEGT. CDR3 nucleotide sequence: TGTGCCAGCAGTGTAGGACTCGAGCAGTACTTC. As protein: CASSVGLEQYF.

This clone was seen a single time. V is TRBV18 and J is TRBJ2-1; tentatively, D is TRBD2 (6 bases). V lost 6 bases and J lost 0, with 15 bases in between. The CDR3 spans 16 residues. CDR1 is KGHSH and CDR2 is LQKENI in the germline V gene. The CDR3 loop reads CASSQGDGSSYNEQFF. Here the CDR3 DNA reads TGTGCCAGCTCCCAGGGAGACGGGAGCTCCTACAATGAGCAGTTCTTC.